These 23 T cell receptor beta chains share one sample of origin, sequenced in a study of T cells in Graves' hyperthyroidism and ophthalmopathy. Researchers took RNA transcripts and amplified the TCR beta CDR3 regions from them. HTBI primers were the set used in a first-round RT-PCR of the TCR CDR3. TCRdb itself ran the multiplex PCR reads through MiXCR, one entry per CDR3 protein. The table records almost 500,000 distinct CDR3 sequences, approximately 22% of them present only once. The source material was blood. Receptors originate from a woman aged 70-85 years with Graves' ophthalmopathy.

This clonotype was seen only a few times. The J gene is TRBJ1-4, the V gene TRBV7-2, with D maybe TRBD1 (5 bases). V lost 9 bases, J lost 0 bases, and 11 bases lay in between. CDR3 size: 14 residues. Germline CDR1 is SGHTA and CDR2 is FQGNSA. CDR3 protein: CASSQGPTNEKLFF. CDR3 DNA sequence: TGTGCCAGTAGCCAGGGTCCAACTAATGAAAAACTGTTTTTT.

J is TRBJ1-3 and V is TRBV29-1, with D tentatively TRBD1 (6 bases). V lost 5 bases to trimming and J lost 4 bases, with 15 bases between them. This CDR3 contains 14 residues. Germline V gene lookup returns CDR1 SQVTM and CDR2 ANQGSEA. The CDR3 is CSVTTGSRGNTIYF. CDR3 bases: TGCAGCGTTACTACAGGGTCGAGAGGAAACACCATATATTTT. The complete variable domain, with remaining parts taken from reference TRBV29-1 and TRBJ1-3, reads SAVISQKPSRDICQRGTSLTIQCQVDSQVTMMFWYRQQPGQSLTLIATANQGSEATYESGFVIDKFPISRPNLTFSTLTVSNMSPEDSSIYLCSVTTGSRGNTIYFGEGSWLTVV.

The chain is built from TRBV14 and TRBJ2-2; no clear D. The CDR3 is 14 amino acids. CDR1 and CDR2 (germline): SGHDN, FVKESK. Between the trimmed V and J ends, which lost 4 bases and 6 bases, there was a span of 12 bases. CDR3 region: CASSRSVVSGELFF. The CDR3 region has the DNA TGTGCCAGCAGCCGGAGCGTGGTATCCGGGGAGCTGTTTTTT.

The rearrangement links TRBV20-1 to TRBJ2-7; no reliable D call. V was clipped by 5 bases and J by 2 bases, with 16 bases between them. The CDR3 length is 14 residues. Germline V gives CDR1 DFQATT, CDR2 SNEGSKA (reference sequence). The CDR3 DNA sequence: TGCAGTGCTGGTTCGCCTGCGGCGCCCTACGAGCAGTACTTC. Translating it yields CSAGSPAAPYEQYF.

This clonotype showed up many times. The chain recombines TRBV30 with TRBJ2-3; the match to TRBD1 covers 7 bases. Unmatched junction bases numbered 6, after V lost 2 bases and J lost 4 bases. The CDR3 runs 14 residues. Germline assignment: CDR1 GTSNPN and CDR2 SVGIG (reference sequence). As DNA, the CDR3 is TGTGCCTGGAGTATGGCAGGGGGTTCAGATACGCAGTATTTT. This sequence encodes CAWSMAGGSDTQYF.

This clonotype occurred a few times. The chain uses TRBV10-3 and TRBJ2-1; 9 positions match TRBD2. This CDR3 comprises 15 residues. Germline CDR1 and CDR2: ENHRY and SYGVKD. Trimming removed 0 bases from V and 7 bases from J; junction bases left unmatched: 4. The chain's CDR3 is CAISESNSGRNEQFF. In DNA form, the CDR3 reads TGTGCCATCAGTGAGTCGAACAGCGGGAGGAATGAGCAGTTCTTC.

The gene calls are TRBV4-2 and TRBJ2-2; no definite D call. Germline CDR1 is LGHNA and CDR2 is YNFKEQ. With 1 base removed from V and 0 bases from J, the gap between germline ends came to 6 bases. The CDR3 is 15 amino acids. The CDR3, as DNA: TGTGCCAGCAGCCAAGGTACTACGAACACCGGGGAGCTGTTTTTT. It is translated as CASSQGTTNTGELFF.

This chain joins TRBV7-2 and TRBJ1-6; D not certain. Germline values: CDR1 SGHTA, CDR2 FQGNSA. This CDR3 has 15 amino acids. V gave up 1 base and J gave up 10 bases, with 14 bases separating them. CDR3 sequence reads: CASSLVPGGWSPLHF. The DNA for the CDR3 is TGTGCCAGCAGCTTAGTACCGGGAGGATGGTCACCCCTCCACTTT.

Ten or more counts support this clonotype. The V call is TRBV6-2 or TRBV6-3, the J call TRBJ2-2; the D is unclear. This CDR3 spans 13 amino acids. CDR1 and CDR2 (germline): MNHEY, SVGEGT. The V gene lost 2 bases and the J gene lost 6 bases, with 7 bases spanning the gap. The CDR3 reads CASSYVVPGELFF. The CDR3 nucleotides read TGTGCCAGCAGTTACGTGGTTCCCGGGGAGCTGTTTTTT.

DNA of the CDR3: TGCGCCAGTGCCCAGACTAGCGGGGAAGAGACCCAGTACTTC. This codes for CASAQTSGEETQYF. V usage is TRBV5-1 and J usage is TRBJ2-5; 11 nucleotides align to TRBD2. Losses at the gene ends were 8 bases for V and 3 bases for J; bases not matched to a gene: 6. The CDR3 runs 14 residues. Germline V gives CDR1 SGHRS, CDR2 YFSETQ.

The rearrangement joins TRBV10-3 to TRBJ2-1; TRBD2 matches 11 bases. Germline V gene data show CDR1 as ENHRY and CDR2 as SYGVKD. V dropped 3 bases and J dropped 7; count of bases not matched to a gene: 2. The CDR3 is 14 amino acids. The CDR3 protein is CAISDSSGRNEQFF. CDR3 coding DNA: TGTGCCATCAGTGATTCTAGCGGGAGGAATGAGCAGTTCTTC.

In this sample, this clonotype turned up a few times. CDR3 nucleotides: TGTGCCCGGAACAGGGAGGGCACAGATACGCAGTATTTT. Translated: CARNREGTDTQYF. The chain is built from TRBV30 and TRBJ2-3; D is possibly TRBD1 or TRBD2 (6 bases each). V lost 8 bases, J lost 1 base, and 13 bases lay in between. Germline-derived CDR1 and CDR2 are GTSNPN and SVGIG (reference sequence). There are 13 residues in the CDR3.

This clonotype has more than one count but fewer than ten. The V call is TRBV11-2, the J call TRBJ1-2, with D uncertain. CDR3 length: 13 amino acids. With 8 bases removed from V and 2 bases from J, the gap between germline ends came to 12 bases. Germline loops: CDR1 SGHAT, CDR2 FQNNGV. This CDR3 reads CASSEVGNYGYTF. The CDR3 DNA sequence: TGTGCCAGCTCGGAGGTGGGAAACTATGGCTACACCTTC.

This clonotype was seen a few times. V gene TRBV7-2 combines with J gene TRBJ1-4, with unresolved D. The CDR3 extends over 15 amino acids. Germline loops: CDR1 SGHTA, CDR2 FQGNSA. Trimming shortened V by 3 bases and J by 7 bases, and 15 bases separated the two germline ends. The CDR3 protein is CASSFTGPTGEKLFF. The DNA for the CDR3 is TGTGCCAGCAGCTTTACCGGGCCGACGGGTGAAAAACTGTTTTTT. Together with reference TRBV7-2 and TRBJ1-4, the CDR3 gives the full variable domain: GAGVSQSPSNKVTEKGKDVELRCDPISGHTALYWYRQSLGQGLEFLIYFQGNSAPDKSGLPSDRFSAERTGGSVSTLTIQRTQQEDSAVYLCASSFTGPTGEKLFFGSGTQLSVL.

This clonotype was counted ten times or more. The chain recombines TRBV11-2 with TRBJ2-1; maybe TRBD2 (6 bases). Trimming left V 1 base short and J 0 bases short, with 13 bases between. Germline V gene data show CDR1 as SGHAT and CDR2 as FQNNGV. The CDR3 length is 17 residues. The CDR3 sequence: CASSLGILAASYNEQFF. CDR3 in DNA: TGTGCCAGCAGCTTAGGGATACTAGCTGCCTCCTACAATGAGCAGTTCTTC.

This clonotype has just a few counts. At one of its ends the junction is not consistent with the germline gene, which may arise from a read error. The V and J genes are TRBV12-3 or TRBV12-4 and TRBJ1-5, with 11 bases aligning to TRBD1. The CDR3 consists of 15 residues. The CDR3 loop reads CASSLGQGAVQPQHF. The CDR3 DNA follows: TGTGCCAGCAGCTTAGGACAGGGGGCCGTTCAGCCCCAGCATTTT.

CDR3 sequence reads: CASSGTAYGAEAFF. The CDR3 bases are TGTGCCAGCTCAGGGACAGCCTATGGGGCTGAAGCTTTCTTT. J is TRBJ1-1 and V is TRBV18; TRBD1 agrees at 7 bases. The V gene's germline CDR1 is KGHSH and CDR2 LQKENI. The ends lost 5 bases at V and 6 bases at J; junction bases unmatched: 9. The CDR3 runs to 14 residues.

This clonotype was seen a handful of times. The genes are TRBV5-1 and TRBJ2-7; 8 positions agree with TRBD2. V lost 4 bases to trimming and J lost 3 bases; unmatched junction nucleotides: 12. Germline CDR1 reads SGHRS; CDR2 reads YFSETQ. The CDR3 extends over 16 amino acids. CDR3 nucleotide sequence: TGCGCCAGCAGCCCTGGACTAGCCCGGCCTAGCTACGAGCAGTACTTC. It codes for CASSPGLARPSYEQYF.

This clonotype was counted at least ten times. This rearrangement joins TRBV7-3 to TRBJ2-1; 7 positions match TRBD2. CDR3 length equals 16 residues. Germline values: CDR1 SGHTA, CDR2 FQGTGA. The junction had 14 bases not matched to a gene; V was cut back by 5 bases and J by 7 bases. CDR3 amino acids: CASSQAAGAGWNEQFF. CDR3 coding DNA: TGTGCCAGCAGCCAGGCCGCGGGAGCAGGGTGGAATGAGCAGTTCTTC.

The rearrangement joins TRBV6-7 to TRBJ2-1, with 16 positions matching TRBD2. TRBV6-7 is sorted into the ORF group, with uncertain function. The CDR3 loop spans 18 amino acids. The trim removed 4 bases at V and 5 bases at J, leaving 8 bases unmatched. The CDR3 is CASSSIPGLAGGDNEQFF. DNA of the CDR3: TGTGCCAGCAGTTCGATCCCGGGACTAGCGGGAGGGGACAATGAGCAGTTCTTC.

The rearrangement links TRBV11-1 to TRBJ2-1; 10 bases are shared with TRBD2. Germline V lookup: CDR1 SGHAT, CDR2 FQDESV (reference sequence). V lost 0 bases, J lost 0 bases, and 14 bases stayed unmatched. The CDR3 is 21 amino acids. CDR3 region: CASSLARFGTSAKSSYNEQFF. The CDR3 DNA follows: TGTGCCAGCAGCTTAGCGCGGTTTGGGACTAGCGCTAAGAGCTCCTACAATGAGCAGTTCTTC.

The V gene is TRBV5-1, the J gene TRBJ2-1; unclear D gene. Germline CDR1 is SGHRS and CDR2 is YFSETQ. The CDR3 consists of 15 residues. V was clipped by 0 bases and J by 6 bases, with 13 bases between them. The CDR3 DNA reads TGCGCCAGCAGCTTGGTATGGGTACAGCCCAATGAGCAGTTCTTC. This sequence encodes CASSLVWVQPNEQFF. Full variable domain (remainder filled in from reference TRBV5-1 and TRBJ2-1): KAGVTQTPRYLIKTRGQQVTLSCSPISGHRSVSWYQQTPGQGLQFLFEYFSETQRNKGNFPGRFSGRQFSNSRSEMNVSTLELGDSALYLCASSLVWVQPNEQFFGPGTRLTVL.

This clonotype was seen a few times. The rearrangement joins TRBV7-2 to TRBJ2-1; D may be TRBD2 (5 bases). The CDR3 sequence is 13 residues long. Trimming took off 7 bases at V and 4 bases at J, with 11 bases between the two ends. Germline loops: CDR1 SGHTA, CDR2 FQGNSA. CDR3 sequence reads: CASKGTRYNEQFF. The CDR3 nucleotides read TGTGCCAGCAAGGGCACTAGGTACAATGAGCAGTTCTTC. Using reference TRBV7-2 and TRBJ2-1 for the parts outside the CDR3, the full variable domain is GAGVSQSPSNKVTEKGKDVELRCDPISGHTALYWYRQSLGQGLEFLIYFQGNSAPDKSGLPSDRFSAERTGGSVSTLTIQRTQQEDSAVYLCASKGTRYNEQFFGPGTRLTVL.